This T cell receptor (beta chain) was recorded in a study of T cell responses to AZD1222 COVID-19 vaccine. General study findings and limits: When two AZD1222 doses had been given, Spike-specific TCR breadth and depth rose.

Only in-frame clones appear in the TCRdb table, and some are missing; sequencing was by immunoSEQ multiplex PCR. The sample yields about 82,000 clones, approximately 90% seen once. For this clone: Its antigen is as yet unknown.

Pooling of second doses given at about 4 or about 12 weeks was done. Germline-derived CDR1 and CDR2 are SGHVS and FQNEAQ. This CDR3 contains 13 residues. The trim removed 4 bases at V and 5 bases at J, leaving 3 bases unmatched. The J gene is TRBJ2-7, the V gene TRBV7-8; TRBD1 aligns across 9 bases. The TCR sequence derives from an adult who received the AZD1222 COVID-19 vaccine. This specimen was peripheral blood, taken 28 days after the second AZD1222 dose. The CDR3 nucleotides are TGTGCCAGCAGCTCGGACAGGGGCGACGAGCAGTACTTC. This codes for CASSSDRGDEQYF.